This paragraph covers one T cell receptor beta chain sequence. This CDR3 spans 15 amino acids. Deletions cut 3 bases from V and 1 base from J, with 12 bases between. Looked up from germline, CDR1 is MGHRA and CDR2 is YSYEKL. The sample originates from a study of blood T cell repertoires in COVID-19. Profiling relied on immunoSEQ multiplex PCR, and the TCRdb table lists in-frame clones only, not all of them. The data contain some 90,000 clones, approximately 80% of them singletons. Sequenced: peripheral blood. This chain links TRBV4-1 with TRBJ1-2, with D possibly being TRBD1 (5 bases). The sequence derives from a woman between 65 and 79 years old with acute or convalescent COVID-19. The CDR3 sequence: CASSHGHQNNYGYTF. The CDR3 nucleotides read TGCGCCAGCAGCCATGGACATCAAAATAACTATGGCTACACCTTC.